Each of the 10 T cell receptor beta chains below was sequenced from the same sample in a study of PD-L1 blockade in urothelial cancer. Generated by immunoSEQ multiplex PCR, the TCRdb table keeps only in-frame clones and is missing some. Here the sample spans around 27,000 clones, 65% to 90% being singletons. The starting material was PBMCs, obtained around atezolizumab (anti-PD-L1) treatment. All receptors come from a man aged 50-59 years with urothelial cancer.

The rearrangement joins TRBV5-1 to TRBJ1-2, with a weak D call TRBD1 (5 bases). The CDR3 covers 14 residues. Germline values: CDR1 SGHRS, CDR2 YFSETQ. V lost 3 bases, J lost 1 base, and 10 bases lay in between. The CDR3 DNA sequence: TGCGCCAGCAGCTCCTCCGGGGGTAACTATGGCTACACCTTC. It is translated as CASSSSGGNYGYTF.

This clone came up a few times. V gene TRBV2 combines with J gene TRBJ1-4, with 9 bases lining up with TRBD1. The CDR3 runs to 19 residues. Looked up from germline, CDR1 is SNHLY and CDR2 is FYNNEI. Germline trimming cut 6 bases from V and 0 bases from J; bases unmatched to any gene: 14. The CDR3 loop is CASSRGQGPPSATNEKLFF. The CDR3 DNA follows: TGTGCCAGCAGCCGGGGACAGGGACCACCGTCCGCAACTAATGAAAAACTGTTTTTT.

V and J are TRBV5-4 and TRBJ2-1; 9 bases map to TRBD2. The CDR3 covers 16 residues. Germline CDR1 is SGHNT and CDR2 is YYREEE (reference sequence). The V gene end was trimmed by 0 bases and the J gene end by 8 bases; junction bases not matched to a gene: 9. The DNA for the CDR3 is TGTGCCAGCAGCTTGGGGGGGCTAGCGGGATCACATGAGCAGTTCTTC. Amino acids: CASSLGGLAGSHEQFF.

This chain joins TRBV4-1 and TRBJ1-5; no reliable D call. The CDR3 sequence is 14 residues long. Deletions cut 1 base from V and 2 bases from J, with 6 bases between. Looked up from germline, CDR1 is MGHRA and CDR2 is YSYEKL. The CDR3 loop reads CASSQVGGNQPQHF. As DNA, the CDR3 is TGCGCCAGCAGCCAAGTTGGAGGCAATCAGCCCCAGCATTTT.

The chain is built from TRBV7-3 and TRBJ2-2; D ambiguous. CDR3 size: 14 residues. V lost 5 bases to trimming and J lost 7 bases, with 14 bases between them. Germline-derived CDR1 and CDR2 are SGHTA and FQGTGA. The CDR3 DNA sequence: TGTGCCAGCAGCCAGCTTAACAGCTACGGGGAGCTGTTTTTT. Encoded protein: CASSQLNSYGELFF.

This sequence joins TRBV5-8 and TRBJ1-1, with 8 positions matching TRBD1. This CDR3 spans 14 amino acids. Germline CDR1 reads SGHTS; CDR2 reads YDEGEE. Trimming took 4 bases from V and 6 from J; bases not matched to a gene: 8. The CDR3 sequence is CASSGDRLVAEAFF. CDR3 sequence (DNA): TGTGCCAGCAGCGGGGACAGGCTCGTGGCTGAAGCTTTCTTT.

The chain employs TRBV5-1 and TRBJ2-2, with 9 bases lining up with TRBD1. The CDR3 is made up of 16 amino acids. Germline V gene data show CDR1 as SGHRS and CDR2 as YFSETQ. The trim removed 2 bases at V and 6 bases at J, leaving 8 bases unmatched. The CDR3 nucleotides read TGCGCCAGCAGCTTACAGGGGGCGCAGGTTGCCGGGGAGCTGTTTTTT. This encodes CASSLQGAQVAGELFF.

In DNA, the CDR3 is TGCGCCAGCAGCCTGGGACAGGGCGCCTACCAGCCCCAGCATTTT. Encoded protein: CASSLGQGAYQPQHF. The chain couples TRBV5-1 to TRBJ1-5; TRBD1 matches at 9 bases. Germline V gene lookup returns CDR1 SGHRS and CDR2 YFSETQ. The length of the CDR3 is 15 residues. Trimming removed 4 bases from V and 7 bases from J; junction bases left unmatched: 9. Full variable domain (remainder filled in from reference TRBV5-1 and TRBJ1-5): KAGVTQTPRYLIKTRGQQVTLSCSPISGHRSVSWYQQTPGQGLQFLFEYFSETQRNKGNFPGRFSGRQFSNSRSEMNVSTLELGDSALYLCASSLGQGAYQPQHFGDGTRLSIL.

This chain uses TRBV7-6 with TRBJ2-5, with TRBD2 matching 8 bases. The CDR3 is made up of 14 amino acids. Unmatched junction bases numbered 4, after V lost 2 bases and J lost 5 bases. The germline gives CDR1 SGHVS, CDR2 FNYEAQ. Written as DNA, the CDR3 is TGTGCCAGCAGCTTAAGCGGGGGCGTGGAGACCCAGTACTTC. Residues: CASSLSGGVETQYF.

The chain is built from TRBV5-4 and TRBJ2-3; TRBD2 aligns across 14 bases. Germline loops: CDR1 SGHNT, CDR2 YYREEE (reference sequence). The CDR3 totals 19 residues. V shed 0 bases and J 1 base; nucleotides not matched to a gene: 7. CDR3 sequence reads: CASSLGGTSGRGGTDTQYF. In DNA, the CDR3 is TGTGCCAGCAGCTTGGGGGGGACTAGCGGGAGAGGAGGCACAGATACGCAGTATTTT.